This record looks at one T cell receptor (beta chain) sequence and its context. What it binds is unknown. Profiled with immunoSEQ multiplex PCR; TCRdb holds only in-frame clones, not every one. The sample has about 120,000 clones; roughly 91% are singletons. The sample originates from a study of T cell responses to AZD1222 COVID-19 vaccine. General study findings and limits: Samples come after the peak T cell response, not at day 14. Vaccine-associated CD4 TCRs spanned spike, dominant at 160-218 and 743-854. The donor group comprised mostly white British people and more females; the analysis possibly underestimated clonal diversity.

V lost 6 bases and J 7 bases, leaving 16 bases between the germline ends. Germline loops: CDR1 SGHRS, CDR2 YFSETQ. CDR3 length: 14 amino acids. The V gene is TRBV5-1, the J gene TRBJ1-4; D possibly corresponds to TRBD1 (6 bases). The starting material was peripheral blood, obtained on day 0 of MenACWY control vaccination. The TCR comes from an adult in good health. The CDR3 reads CASKRGAESEKLFF. The CDR3, as DNA: TGCGCCAGCAAGCGGGGGGCGGAATCTGAAAAACTGTTTTTT.